This TCR beta chain was observed in a study of blood T cell repertoires in COVID-19. Measured with immunoSEQ multiplex PCR; TCRdb has only the in-frame clones, and not every one. The sample comprises about 150,000 clones, about nine tenths of which are singletons, and under 4.5% rests with the top ten. Germline V gene data show CDR1 as SGDLS and CDR2 as YYNGEE. The CDR3 has 14 residues. The V end was cut by 4 bases, the J end by 3 bases, with 13 bases between. The sequence came from a man between 50 and 59 years old who had recovered from COVID-19. The chain carries TRBV9 and TRBJ1-2; maybe TRBD1 (6 bases). Sequencing was carried out using PBMCs or T cells enriched from blood (not recorded which). DNA for the CDR3: TGTGCCAGCAGCCCCCGTGCAGGGGACTATGGCTACACCTTC. This encodes CASSPRAGDYGYTF.